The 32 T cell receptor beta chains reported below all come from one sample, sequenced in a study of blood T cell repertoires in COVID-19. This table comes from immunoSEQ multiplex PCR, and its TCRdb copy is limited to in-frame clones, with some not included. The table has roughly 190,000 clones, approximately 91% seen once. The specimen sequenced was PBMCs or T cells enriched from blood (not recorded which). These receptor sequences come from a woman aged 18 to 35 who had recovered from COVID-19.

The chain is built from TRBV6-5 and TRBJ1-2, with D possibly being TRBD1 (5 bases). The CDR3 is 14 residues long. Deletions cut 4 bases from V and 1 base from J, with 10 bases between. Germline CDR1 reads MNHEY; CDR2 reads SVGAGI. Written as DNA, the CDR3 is TGTGCCAGCAGTTCAGGGTTTGATAACTATGGCTACACCTTC. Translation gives CASSSGFDNYGYTF.

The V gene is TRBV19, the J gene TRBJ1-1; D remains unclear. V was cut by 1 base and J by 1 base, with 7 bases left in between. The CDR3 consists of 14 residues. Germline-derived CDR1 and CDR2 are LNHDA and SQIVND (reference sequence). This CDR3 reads CASSIGRGNTEAFF. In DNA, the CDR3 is TGTGCCAGTAGTATAGGGCGGGGGAACACTGAAGCTTTCTTT.

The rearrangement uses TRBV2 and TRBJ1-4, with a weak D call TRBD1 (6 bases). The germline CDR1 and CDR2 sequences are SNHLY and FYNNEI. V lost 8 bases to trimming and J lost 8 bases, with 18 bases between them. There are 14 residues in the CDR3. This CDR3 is CASQSQGFGEKLFF. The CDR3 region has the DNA TGTGCCAGCCAGAGCCAGGGGTTCGGGGAAAAACTGTTTTTT.

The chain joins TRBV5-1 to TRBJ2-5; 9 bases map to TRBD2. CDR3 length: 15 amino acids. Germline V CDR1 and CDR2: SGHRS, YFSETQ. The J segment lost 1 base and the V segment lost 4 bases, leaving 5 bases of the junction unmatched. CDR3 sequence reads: CASSPSGRSQETQYF. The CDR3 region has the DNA TGCGCCAGCAGCCCCAGCGGGAGGTCCCAAGAGACCCAGTACTTC.

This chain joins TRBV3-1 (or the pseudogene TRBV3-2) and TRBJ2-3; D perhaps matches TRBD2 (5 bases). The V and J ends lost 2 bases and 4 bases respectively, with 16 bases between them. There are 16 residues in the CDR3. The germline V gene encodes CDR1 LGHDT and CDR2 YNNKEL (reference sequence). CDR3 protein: CASSQHSDWRADTQYF. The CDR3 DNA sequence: TGTGCCAGCAGCCAACACTCGGACTGGCGGGCAGATACGCAGTATTTT.

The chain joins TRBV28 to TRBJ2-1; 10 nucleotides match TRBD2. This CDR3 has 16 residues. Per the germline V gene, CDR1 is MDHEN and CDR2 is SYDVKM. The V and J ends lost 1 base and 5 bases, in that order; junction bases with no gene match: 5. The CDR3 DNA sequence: TGTGCCAGCAGTTTATCTTTCCTAGCGGGGGACAATGAGCAGTTCTTC. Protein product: CASSLSFLAGDNEQFF.

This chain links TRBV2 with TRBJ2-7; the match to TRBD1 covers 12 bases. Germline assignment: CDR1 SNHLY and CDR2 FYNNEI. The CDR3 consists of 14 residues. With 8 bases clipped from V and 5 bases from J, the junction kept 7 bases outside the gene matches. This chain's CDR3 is CASLRDRGLNEQYF. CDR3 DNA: TGTGCCAGCTTGAGGGACAGGGGGCTTAACGAGCAGTACTTC.

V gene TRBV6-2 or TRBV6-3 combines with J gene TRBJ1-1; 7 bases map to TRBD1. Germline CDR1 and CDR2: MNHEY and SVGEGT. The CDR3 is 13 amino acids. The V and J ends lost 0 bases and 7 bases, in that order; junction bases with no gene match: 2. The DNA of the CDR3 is TGTGCCAGCAGTTACTCACAGGGGAATGAAGCTTTCTTT. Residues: CASSYSQGNEAFF.

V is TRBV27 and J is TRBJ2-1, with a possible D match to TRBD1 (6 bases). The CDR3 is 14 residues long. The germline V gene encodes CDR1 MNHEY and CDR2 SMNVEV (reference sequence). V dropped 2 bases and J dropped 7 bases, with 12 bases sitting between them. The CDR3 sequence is CASSLVAGVNEQFF. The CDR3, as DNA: TGTGCCAGCAGTTTAGTTGCAGGGGTGAATGAGCAGTTCTTC.

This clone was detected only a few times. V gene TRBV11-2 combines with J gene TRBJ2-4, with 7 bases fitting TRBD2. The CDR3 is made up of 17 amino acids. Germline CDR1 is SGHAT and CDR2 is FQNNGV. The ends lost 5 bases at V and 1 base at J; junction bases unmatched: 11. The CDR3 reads CASSGRERAKAKNIQYF. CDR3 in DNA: TGTGCCAGCAGCGGGCGGGAGAGGGCTAAGGCCAAAAACATTCAGTACTTC. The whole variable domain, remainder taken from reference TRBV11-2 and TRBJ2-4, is EAGVAQSPRYKIIEKRQSVAFWCNPISGHATLYWYQQILGQGPKLLIQFQNNGVVDDSQLPKDRFSAERLKGVDSTLKIQPAKLEDSAVYLCASSGRERAKAKNIQYFGAGTRLSVL.

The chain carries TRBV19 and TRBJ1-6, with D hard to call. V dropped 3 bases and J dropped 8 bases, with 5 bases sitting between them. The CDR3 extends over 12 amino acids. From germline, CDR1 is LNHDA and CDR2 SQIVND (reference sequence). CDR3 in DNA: TGTGCCAGTAGTATGGCAGATTCACCCCTCCACTTT. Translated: CASSMADSPLHF.

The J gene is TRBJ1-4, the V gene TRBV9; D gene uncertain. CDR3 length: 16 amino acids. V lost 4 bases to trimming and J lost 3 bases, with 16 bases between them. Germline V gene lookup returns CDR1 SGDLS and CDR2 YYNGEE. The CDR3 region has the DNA TGTGCCAGCAGCCCAGATGGAGGGAAGCCTAATGAAAAACTGTTTTTT. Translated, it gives CASSPDGGKPNEKLFF.

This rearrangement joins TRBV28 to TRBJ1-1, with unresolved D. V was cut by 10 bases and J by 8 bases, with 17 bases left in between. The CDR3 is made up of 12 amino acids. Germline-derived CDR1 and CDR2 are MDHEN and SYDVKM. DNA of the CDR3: TGTGCCAACATAAAGGGTGCGGGGGAAGCTTTCTTT. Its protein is CANIKGAGEAFF.

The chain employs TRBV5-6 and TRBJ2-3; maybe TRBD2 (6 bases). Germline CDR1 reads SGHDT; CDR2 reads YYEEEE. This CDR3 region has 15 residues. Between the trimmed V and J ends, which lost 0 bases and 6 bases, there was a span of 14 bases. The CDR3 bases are TGTGCCAGCAGCTTGGATGCGGGAAGTGTTGATACGCAGTATTTT. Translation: CASSLDAGSVDTQYF.

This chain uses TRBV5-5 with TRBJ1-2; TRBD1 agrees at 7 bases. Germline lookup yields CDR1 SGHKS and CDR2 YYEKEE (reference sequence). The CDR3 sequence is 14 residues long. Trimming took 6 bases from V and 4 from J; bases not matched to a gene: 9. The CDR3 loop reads CASTFDRAGYGYTF. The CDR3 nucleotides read TGTGCCAGCACCTTCGACAGGGCGGGCTATGGCTACACCTTC.

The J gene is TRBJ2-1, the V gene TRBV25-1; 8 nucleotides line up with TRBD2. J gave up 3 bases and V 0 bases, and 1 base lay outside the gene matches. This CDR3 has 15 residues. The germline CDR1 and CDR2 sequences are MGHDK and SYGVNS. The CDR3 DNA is TGTGCCAGCAGTGAATACACTAGCGGCTACAATGAGCAGTTCTTC. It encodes CASSEYTSGYNEQFF.

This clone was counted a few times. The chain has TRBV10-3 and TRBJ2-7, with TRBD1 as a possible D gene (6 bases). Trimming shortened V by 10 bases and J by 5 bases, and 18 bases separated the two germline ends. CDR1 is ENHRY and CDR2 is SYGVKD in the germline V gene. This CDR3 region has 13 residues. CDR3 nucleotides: TGTGCCACGGCGACACAGGGTGACAACGAGCAGTACTTC. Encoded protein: CATATQGDNEQYF.

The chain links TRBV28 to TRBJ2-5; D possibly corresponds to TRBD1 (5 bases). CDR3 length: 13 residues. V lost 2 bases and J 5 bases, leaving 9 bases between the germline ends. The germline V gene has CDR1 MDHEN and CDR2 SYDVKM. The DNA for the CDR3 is TGTGCCAGCAGTTTAGGCAGGGTCGAGACCCAGTACTTC. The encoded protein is CASSLGRVETQYF.

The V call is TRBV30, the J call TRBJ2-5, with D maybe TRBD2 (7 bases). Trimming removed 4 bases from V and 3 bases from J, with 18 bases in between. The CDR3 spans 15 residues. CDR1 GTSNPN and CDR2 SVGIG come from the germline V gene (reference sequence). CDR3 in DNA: TGTGCCTGGACCCCTACTTGGGAGGGGGAAGAGACCCAGTACTTC. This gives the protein CAWTPTWEGEETQYF. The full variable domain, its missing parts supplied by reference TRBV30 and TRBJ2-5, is SQTIHQWPATLVQPVGSPLSLECTVEGTSNPNLYWYRQAAGRGLQLLFYSVGIGQISSEVPQNLSASRPQDRQFILSSKKLLLSDSGFYLCAWTPTWEGEETQYFGPGTRLLVL.

For the CDR3, the DNA is TGTGCCAGCAGTTACTCGAGAGGGGACAGGATACGCTACACCTTC. Its protein is CASSYSRGDRIRYTF. The chain uses TRBV6-5 and TRBJ1-2; 8 bases are shared with TRBD1. Per germline, CDR1 MNHEY and CDR2 SVGAGI. With V trimmed by 0 bases and J by 9 bases, 9 bases remained unmatched. The CDR3 is made up of 15 amino acids.

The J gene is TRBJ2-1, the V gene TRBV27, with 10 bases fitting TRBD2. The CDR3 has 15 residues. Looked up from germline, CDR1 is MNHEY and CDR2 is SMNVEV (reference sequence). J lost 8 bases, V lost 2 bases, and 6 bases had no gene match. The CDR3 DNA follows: TGTGCCAGCAGTTTAATGAGCGGGAGGGCCTATGAGCAGTTCTTC. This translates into CASSLMSGRAYEQFF.

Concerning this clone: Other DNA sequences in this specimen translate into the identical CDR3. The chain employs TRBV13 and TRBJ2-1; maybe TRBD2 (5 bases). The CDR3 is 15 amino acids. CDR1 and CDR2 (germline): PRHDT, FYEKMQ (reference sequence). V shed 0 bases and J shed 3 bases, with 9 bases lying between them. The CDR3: CASSLGLAVYNEQFF. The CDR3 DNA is TGTGCCAGCAGCTTAGGCCTAGCAGTCTACAATGAGCAGTTCTTC.

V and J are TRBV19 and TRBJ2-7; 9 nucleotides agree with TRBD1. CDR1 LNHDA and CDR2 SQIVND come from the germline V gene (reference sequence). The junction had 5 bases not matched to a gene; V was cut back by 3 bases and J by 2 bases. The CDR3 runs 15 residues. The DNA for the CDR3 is TGTGCCAGTAGTATGGGACAGGGCCTGACCTACGAGCAGTACTTC. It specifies CASSMGQGLTYEQYF.

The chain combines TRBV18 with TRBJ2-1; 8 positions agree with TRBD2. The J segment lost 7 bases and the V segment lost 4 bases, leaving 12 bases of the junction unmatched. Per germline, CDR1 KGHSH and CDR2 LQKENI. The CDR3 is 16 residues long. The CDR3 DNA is TGTGCCAGCTCACGGCCGGGACTAGACGGGGGAAATGAGCAGTTCTTC. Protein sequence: CASSRPGLDGGNEQFF.

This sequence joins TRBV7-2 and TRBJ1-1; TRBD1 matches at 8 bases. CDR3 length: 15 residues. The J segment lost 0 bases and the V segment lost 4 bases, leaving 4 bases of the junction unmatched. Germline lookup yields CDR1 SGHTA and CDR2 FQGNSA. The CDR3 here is CASSSTGGLNTEAFF. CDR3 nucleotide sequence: TGTGCCAGCAGCTCAACAGGGGGGTTGAACACTGAAGCTTTCTTT.

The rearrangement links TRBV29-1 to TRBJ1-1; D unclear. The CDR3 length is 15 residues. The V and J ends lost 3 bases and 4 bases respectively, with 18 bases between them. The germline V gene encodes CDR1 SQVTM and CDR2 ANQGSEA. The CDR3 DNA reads TGCAGCGTTGAGCCTTCGGGAAATGTAGGCACTGAAGCTTTCTTT. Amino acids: CSVEPSGNVGTEAFF.

The CDR3 DNA is TGTGCCATCGAGGCTAGCGGAGGGAGTAATGAGCAGTTCTTC. As protein: CAIEASGGSNEQFF. The chain links TRBV10-3 to TRBJ2-1; 7 bases align to TRBD2. The V segment lost 8 bases and the J segment 7 bases; nucleotides outside the gene matches: 11. Per germline, CDR1 ENHRY and CDR2 SYGVKD. The CDR3 runs to 14 residues.

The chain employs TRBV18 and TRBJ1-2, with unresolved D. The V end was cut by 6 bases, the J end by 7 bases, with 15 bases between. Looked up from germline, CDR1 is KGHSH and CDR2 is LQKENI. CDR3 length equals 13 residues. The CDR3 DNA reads TGTGCCAGCTCGCAAAGGCGCCAGCGTGGCTACACCTTC. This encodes CASSQRRQRGYTF.

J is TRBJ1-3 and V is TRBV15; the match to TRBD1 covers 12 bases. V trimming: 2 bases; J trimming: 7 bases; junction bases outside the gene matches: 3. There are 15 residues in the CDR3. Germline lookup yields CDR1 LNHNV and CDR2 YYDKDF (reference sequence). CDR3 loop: CATSRRGQGANTIYF. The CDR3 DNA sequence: TGTGCCACCAGCAGAAGGGGACAGGGGGCTAACACCATATATTTT.

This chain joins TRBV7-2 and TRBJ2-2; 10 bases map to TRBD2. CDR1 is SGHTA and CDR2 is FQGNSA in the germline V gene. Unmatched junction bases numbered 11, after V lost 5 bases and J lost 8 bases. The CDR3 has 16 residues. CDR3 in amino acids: CASSQMVAGGPGELFF. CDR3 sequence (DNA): TGTGCCAGCAGCCAGATGGTAGCGGGAGGTCCTGGGGAGCTGTTTTTT.

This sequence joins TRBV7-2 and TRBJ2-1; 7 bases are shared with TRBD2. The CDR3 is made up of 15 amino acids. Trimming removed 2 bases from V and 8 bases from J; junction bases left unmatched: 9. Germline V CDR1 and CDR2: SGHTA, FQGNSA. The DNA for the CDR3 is TGTGCCAGCAGCTTATCGCGGGAGAGGAGCTATGAGCAGTTCTTC. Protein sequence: CASSLSRERSYEQFF.

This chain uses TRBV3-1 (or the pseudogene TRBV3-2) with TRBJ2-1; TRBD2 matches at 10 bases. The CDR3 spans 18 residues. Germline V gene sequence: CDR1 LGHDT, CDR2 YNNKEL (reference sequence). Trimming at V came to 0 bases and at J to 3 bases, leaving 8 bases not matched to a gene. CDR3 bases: TGTGCCAGCAGCCAAGATGGGATACTAGCGGGGTTCTACAATGAGCAGTTCTTC. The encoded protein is CASSQDGILAGFYNEQFF.